The sequence of this TCR beta chain was determined in a study of blood T cells in healthy people across ages. The V end was cut by 2 bases, the J end by 5 bases, with 11 bases between. The CDR3 has 14 amino acids. Per the germline V gene, CDR1 is SGDLS and CDR2 is YYNGEE. For the second PCR, which ran for roughly 7 to 11 cycles, a sample-barcoded 5' primer and a J-beta primer mix were used. MiXCR was run by TCRdb on the 5' RACE reads, yielding one entry per CDR3 protein. The sample includes around 1,000,000 distinct CDR3 sequences, approximately 25% seen only once; the top ten take less than 0.75%. It was roughly 10 milliliters of peripheral blood that were drawn from each donor. The same sample was also studied in work on T cells of mothers and their children. That study reports: Over 8 million TCR beta CDR3 reads were obtained from each mother, and some 3.2 million from each child. For unrelated pairs as for related ones, thymic selection shapes TCR recombination output similarly.

The TCR sequence derives from a girl aged 2 to 9 in good health. This rearrangement joins TRBV9 to TRBJ2-1, with D possibly called TRBD1 or TRBD2 (5 bases each). Material: blood. The CDR3 loop reads CASSVGPADNEQFF. In nucleotides, the CDR3 is TGTGCCAGCAGCGTGGGACCAGCGGACAATGAGCAGTTCTTC.